This T cell receptor (beta chain) came from a study of blood T cell repertoires in COVID-19. Study-level background: The origin of the acute and convalescent COVID-19 samples was the United States, Italy and Spain. PBMCs, B-cell-depleted T cells, or T cells were the source of the cDNA or gDNA that made up the material.

This clone was seen more than once but under ten times. Under the authors' procedure: Estimation of nucleated cell counts relied on the amplification of reference gene primers. Sequencing used immunoSEQ multiplex PCR; TCRdb keeps in-frame clones, though not all of them. D and trimming come from the DNA, and the V and J calls and clone size come from that table. The sample carries approximately 10,000 clones, just over 75% recorded once. The germline gives CDR1 SGHRS, CDR2 YFSETQ. The CDR3 is 13 residues long. Trimming pared 4 bases from V and 2 bases from J, leaving 10 bases between. This chain connects TRBV5-1 to TRBJ2-7, with D tentatively TRBD1 (5 bases). The sequenced sample consisted of peripheral blood. The sequence came from a human donor in a cohort sampled during active COVID-19. CDR3 amino acids: CASSADSAYEQYF. Here the CDR3 DNA reads TGCGCCAGCAGCGCCGACAGTGCCTACGAGCAGTACTTC.